Only a few counts were recorded for the clone carrying this T cell receptor (beta chain). The CDR3 extends over 8 amino acids. Germline-derived CDR1 and CDR2 are SQVTM and ANQGSEA. TCRdb itself ran the 5' RACE reads through MiXCR, one entry per CDR3 protein. The sample shows roughly 150,000 distinct CDR3 sequences, more than 12% of them seen only once. The data originate from a study of T-cell memory formation after mild COVID-19. V usage is TRBV29-1 and J usage is TRBJ1-1, with D hard to call. The sample consisted of PBMCs or a T cell subset sorted from them (not recorded which). The TCR comes from an adult woman who had mild COVID-19 (a few samples of this study predate the infection). Cell type and time point are not known. The CDR3 coding sequence is TGCAGTGGGAGGGCGGCTTTCTTT. It codes for CSGRAAFF.